This entry lists 20 T cell receptor beta chains sequenced from one sample in a study of blood T cell repertoires in COVID-19. Assay used: immunoSEQ multiplex PCR; TCRdb lists only in-frame clones, some missing. This table has roughly 310,000 clones, approximately 91% appearing once. Specimen: PBMCs or T cells enriched from blood (not recorded which). The receptors stem from a woman aged 40-49 years who had recovered from COVID-19.

V gene TRBV27 combines with J gene TRBJ2-7, with TRBD2 matching over 8 bases. The CDR3 extends over 13 amino acids. The germline V gene encodes CDR1 MNHEY and CDR2 SMNVEV (reference sequence). The V segment lost 3 bases and the J segment 5 bases; nucleotides outside the gene matches: 3. DNA for the CDR3: TGTGCCAGCAGTTTGTCCGGGGGGGACGAGCAGTACTTC. It specifies CASSLSGGDEQYF.

As DNA, the CDR3 is TGTGCCAGCAGCCCCGGACAGCGGCGGGATACGCAGTATTTT. Protein sequence: CASSPGQRRDTQYF. This rearrangement joins TRBV7-2 to TRBJ2-3; a possible D gene is TRBD1 (6 bases). Looked up from germline, CDR1 is SGHTA and CDR2 is FQGNSA. This CDR3 has 14 amino acids. V lost 5 bases and J 6 bases, leaving 15 bases between the germline ends.

V is TRBV15 and J is TRBJ2-7; D unclear. V was cut by 0 bases and J by 6 bases, with 12 bases left in between. Looked up from germline, CDR1 is LNHNV and CDR2 is YYDKDF (reference sequence). This CDR3 has 14 residues. The chain's CDR3 is CATSRDGSSTEQYF. CDR3 DNA sequence: TGTGCCACCAGCAGAGACGGGTCGTCCACCGAGCAGTACTTC.

This clone was seen only a few times. The rearrangement joins TRBV11-3 to TRBJ1-5, with 9 bases aligning to TRBD1. The ends lost 6 bases at V and 6 bases at J; junction bases unmatched: 0. This CDR3 contains 12 residues. Germline V gene data show CDR1 as SGHNT and CDR2 as YENEEA. In DNA form, the CDR3 reads TGTGCCAGCAGACAGGGGGCTCAGCCCCAGCATTTT. Protein sequence: CASRQGAQPQHF.

In DNA form, the CDR3 reads TGTGCCATCAGTGAGTGGTCGAGCTCCTATAATTCACCCCTCCACTTT. It encodes CAISEWSSSYNSPLHF. This sequence joins TRBV10-3 and TRBJ1-6, with D unclear. Trimming cost V 1 base and J 0 bases, with 7 bases left between them. This CDR3 has 16 amino acids. CDR1 is ENHRY, CDR2 SYGVKD, per germline.

This sequence joins TRBV9 and TRBJ2-2; the match to TRBD1 covers 9 bases. There are 17 residues in the CDR3. V gave up 2 bases and J gave up 5 bases; unmatched junction bases: 10. In germline, CDR1 is SGDLS, CDR2 YYNGEE. The CDR3 is CASSVLRDRALTGELFF. The CDR3 nucleotides are TGTGCCAGCAGCGTTCTCCGGGACAGGGCCCTGACCGGGGAGCTGTTTTTT. Supplemented by reference TRBV9 and TRBJ2-2, the full variable domain reads DSGVTQTPKHLITATGQRVTLRCSPRSGDLSVYWYQQSLDQGLQFLIQYYNGEERAKGNILERFSAQQFPDLHSELNLSSLELGDSALYFCASSVLRDRALTGELFFGEGSRLTVL.

The chain is built from TRBV19 and TRBJ2-1, with 10 bases lining up with TRBD2. CDR3 size: 18 residues. Germline CDR1 and CDR2: LNHDA and SQIVND (reference sequence). Germline trimming cut 3 bases from V and 8 bases from J; bases unmatched to any gene: 16. The CDR3 reads CASSIPSWLAGVGDEQFF. The CDR3 coding sequence is TGTGCCAGTAGTATCCCCTCCTGGCTAGCGGGGGTCGGGGATGAGCAGTTCTTC.

The V call is TRBV12-3 or TRBV12-4, the J call TRBJ2-1; D gene uncertain. V lost 5 bases to trimming and J lost 5 bases, with 10 bases between them. The CDR3 sequence is 13 residues long. CDR3 in DNA: TGTGCCAGCAGTACCGGGTACAACAATGAGCAGTTCTTC. Protein: CASSTGYNNEQFF.

CDR3 sequence: CASSGSGSSYNEQFF. The CDR3 nucleotides read TGCGCCAGCAGTGGAAGCGGGAGCTCCTACAATGAGCAGTTCTTC. The genes are TRBV10-2 and TRBJ2-1, with 8 bases identical to TRBD2. The CDR3 spans 15 residues. The V segment lost 4 bases and the J segment 0 bases; nucleotides outside the gene matches: 2. CDR1 is WSHSY, CDR2 SAAADI, per germline.

This chain uses TRBV29-1 with TRBJ1-3, with TRBD1 matching 10 bases. The CDR3 loop spans 14 amino acids. Germline V gives CDR1 SQVTM, CDR2 ANQGSEA. Trimming at V came to 6 bases and at J to 2 bases, leaving 4 bases not matched to a gene. CDR3 sequence: CSVGQGRTGNTIYF. CDR3 bases: TGCAGCGTGGGACAGGGGAGGACTGGAAACACCATATATTTT.

CDR3 amino acids: CASSLRSQGVSYEQYF. CDR3 DNA: TGTGCCAGCAGCTTACGATCACAGGGGGTGTCCTACGAGCAGTACTTC. The chain has TRBV7-6 and TRBJ2-7; 8 bases are a match to TRBD1. Germline V gene sequence: CDR1 SGHVS, CDR2 FNYEAQ. The CDR3 totals 16 residues. V dropped 2 bases and J dropped 1; count of bases not matched to a gene: 7.

The chain uses TRBV6-2 or TRBV6-3 and TRBJ2-2, with D possibly matching TRBD1 (5 bases). CDR1 and CDR2 (germline): MNHEY, SVGEGT. The CDR3 is made up of 15 amino acids. Between the trimmed V and J ends, which lost 4 bases and 2 bases, there was a span of 11 bases. Here the CDR3 DNA reads TGTGCCAGCAGTTCCAGGGTGAGAAACACCGGGGAGCTGTTTTTT. This sequence encodes CASSSRVRNTGELFF.

The chain recombines TRBV7-8 with TRBJ2-7; a possible D gene is TRBD1 (5 bases). The CDR3 consists of 12 residues. The ends were cut back, 2 bases at V and 4 bases at J, with 6 bases in the middle. Germline V gene sequence: CDR1 SGHVS, CDR2 FQNEAQ. CDR3 region: CASSLSGYEQYF. The CDR3 DNA sequence: TGTGCCAGCAGCTTATCAGGGTACGAGCAGTACTTC.

The chain has TRBV7-9 and TRBJ2-7; TRBD2 might be the D (6 bases). Trimming removed 5 bases from V and 3 bases from J, with 14 bases in between. CDR1 and CDR2 (germline): SEHNR, FQNEAQ (reference sequence). This CDR3 comprises 14 residues. The CDR3 coding sequence is TGTGCCAGCAGCCGTCGGGACTCCATCTACGAGCAGTACTTC. This translates into CASSRRDSIYEQYF.

J is TRBJ2-3 and V is TRBV19; TRBD1 agrees at 8 bases. Germline V gene lookup returns CDR1 LNHDA and CDR2 SQIVND (reference sequence). This CDR3 has 15 residues. V was clipped by 3 bases and J by 6 bases; unmatched bases: 8. CDR3 DNA: TGTGCCAGTAGTATGCGGACAGGGTTGATCGATACGCAGTATTTT. Translation gives CASSMRTGLIDTQYF.

The genes are TRBV19 and TRBJ1-5; D may be TRBD1 (6 bases). Looked up from germline, CDR1 is LNHDA and CDR2 is SQIVND (reference sequence). This CDR3 spans 17 amino acids. The ends were cut back, 4 bases at V and 0 bases at J, with 16 bases in the middle. CDR3 sequence (DNA): TGTGCCAGTAGTACTCTCCGGGACATCTATAGCAATCAGCCCCAGCATTTT. Encoded protein: CASSTLRDIYSNQPQHF.

This chain uses TRBV19 with TRBJ2-7; no clear D. This CDR3 comprises 12 residues. V was shortened by 1 base and J by 7 bases, with 8 bases between the two germline ends. Germline values: CDR1 LNHDA, CDR2 SQIVND (reference sequence). The CDR3 region has the DNA TGTGCCAGTAGTATAGTGGCCGTGGAGCAGTACTTC. This gives the protein CASSIVAVEQYF.

The chain employs TRBV19 and TRBJ2-1; D perhaps matches TRBD2 (8 bases). The germline CDR1 and CDR2 sequences are LNHDA and SQIVND (reference sequence). This CDR3 has 20 residues. The V end lost 6 bases, the J end lost 2 bases, and 29 bases lay between the germline ends. The CDR3 loop is CASRGTGQSKPGGPYNEQFF. Here the CDR3 DNA reads TGTGCCAGTAGAGGCACGGGACAGTCAAAACCGGGGGGGCCCTACAATGAGCAGTTCTTC.

V usage is TRBV27 and J usage is TRBJ2-6; D is uncertain. The CDR3 sequence is 13 residues long. Germline assignment: CDR1 MNHEY and CDR2 SMNVEV (reference sequence). Between the trimmed V and J ends, which lost 6 bases and 2 bases, there was a span of 5 bases. CDR3 residues: CASSFAGANVLTF. The CDR3 region has the DNA TGTGCCAGCAGCTTCGCTGGGGCCAACGTCCTGACTTTC.

This sequence joins TRBV6-5 and TRBJ1-2; TRBD1 matches at 9 bases. In germline, CDR1 is MNHEY, CDR2 SVGAGI. With 5 bases clipped from V and 2 bases from J, the junction kept 3 bases outside the gene matches. This CDR3 contains 14 residues. The CDR3, as DNA: TGTGCCAGCAGTAGGACAGGGGAAAACTATGGCTACACCTTC. Residues: CASSRTGENYGYTF.